The TCR beta chain described here comes from a study of shared clonotypes between healthy human individuals. With V trimmed by 4 bases and J by 3 bases, 5 bases remained unmatched. The germline gives CDR1 SGHAT, CDR2 FQNNGV. CDR3 length: 15 amino acids. The CD4+ fraction was divided into a CD45RA+ naive subset and a CD45RA-negative memory subset. Sequencing was performed with immunoSEQ multiplex PCR; in TCRdb, only in-frame clones are kept and a portion is missing. This table has 2 million to 3 million clones, roughly 93% appearing once. The chain employs TRBV11-2 and TRBJ1-4; TRBD1 aligns across 7 bases. The source is a man between 18 and 29 years old in good health. Some clones in this sample may be carry-over from other donors' samples. Sequencing was done on a sample of naive CD4+ T cells from PBMCs. Sample subset: CD45RA+ positively selected. In DNA, the CDR3 is TGTGCCAGCAGCTCTCAGGGACAGTCTAATGAAAAACTGTTTTTT. Translated: CASSSQGQSNEKLFF.